This T cell receptor (beta chain) was recorded in a study of T cell responses to AZD1222 COVID-19 vaccine. Study observations and caveats: Repertoire sampling was restricted to post-peak T cell response timepoints. Only a handful of individuals given AZD1222 were seropositive at baseline.

Data came from immunoSEQ multiplex PCR; TCRdb stores just in-frame clones and leaves some out. The data contain 100,000 or so clones, more than 75% of them seen just once; the ten biggest clones take up roughly 10%. The sample holds one count of this clone. What it recognizes is unknown. Analysis merged second doses at about 4 or about 12 weeks. The V segment lost 3 bases and the J segment 7 bases; nucleotides outside the gene matches: 7. The CDR3 contains 14 residues. CDR1 is SNHLY and CDR2 is FYNNEI in the germline V gene. The specimen was peripheral blood, collected 28 days after the second AZD1222 dose. This TCR was recovered from an adult who received the AZD1222 COVID-19 vaccine. This chain connects TRBV2 to TRBJ2-7; 9 nucleotides match TRBD1. The CDR3, as DNA: TGTGCCAGCAGTGATACAGGGGGCAGGGGGGAGCAGTACTTC. Translated: CASSDTGGRGEQYF. Full variable domain (outside the CDR3, taken from reference TRBV2 and TRBJ2-7): EPEVTQTPSHQVTQMGQEVILRCVPISNHLYFYWYRQILGQKVEFLVSFYNNEISEKSEIFDDQFSVERPDGSNFTLKIRSTKLEDSAMYFCASSDTGGRGEQYFGPGTRLTVT.